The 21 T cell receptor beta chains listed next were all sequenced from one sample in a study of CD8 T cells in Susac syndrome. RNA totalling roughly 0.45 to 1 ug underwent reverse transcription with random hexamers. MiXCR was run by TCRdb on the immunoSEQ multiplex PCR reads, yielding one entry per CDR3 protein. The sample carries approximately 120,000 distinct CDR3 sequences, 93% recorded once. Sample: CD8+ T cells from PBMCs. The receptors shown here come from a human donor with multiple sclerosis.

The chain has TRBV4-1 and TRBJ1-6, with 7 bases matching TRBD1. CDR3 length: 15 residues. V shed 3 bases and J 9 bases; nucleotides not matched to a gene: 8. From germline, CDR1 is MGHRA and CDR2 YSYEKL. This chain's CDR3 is CASSHNLGTASPLHF. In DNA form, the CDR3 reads TGCGCCAGCAGCCATAACCTAGGGACAGCTTCACCCCTCCACTTT.

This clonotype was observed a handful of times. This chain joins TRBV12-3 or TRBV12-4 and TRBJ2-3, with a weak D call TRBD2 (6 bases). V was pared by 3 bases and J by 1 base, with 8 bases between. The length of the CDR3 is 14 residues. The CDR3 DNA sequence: TGTGCCAGCAGTTTTGGCGGGGGCACAGATACGCAGTATTTT. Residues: CASSFGGGTDTQYF.

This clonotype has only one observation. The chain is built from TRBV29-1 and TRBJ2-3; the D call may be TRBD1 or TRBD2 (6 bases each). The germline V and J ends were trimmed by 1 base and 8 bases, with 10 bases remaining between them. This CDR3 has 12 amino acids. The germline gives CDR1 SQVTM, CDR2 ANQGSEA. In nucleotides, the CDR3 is TGCAGCGTTGAAGCGGGGGCGGGTACGCAGTATTTT. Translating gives CSVEAGAGTQYF.

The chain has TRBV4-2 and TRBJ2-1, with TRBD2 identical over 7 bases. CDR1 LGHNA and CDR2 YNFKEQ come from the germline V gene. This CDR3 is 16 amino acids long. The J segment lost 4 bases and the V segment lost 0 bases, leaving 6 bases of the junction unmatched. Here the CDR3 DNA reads TGTGCCAGCAGCCAAGACACGGGAGGCGGGTACAATGAGCAGTTCTTC. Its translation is CASSQDTGGGYNEQFF.

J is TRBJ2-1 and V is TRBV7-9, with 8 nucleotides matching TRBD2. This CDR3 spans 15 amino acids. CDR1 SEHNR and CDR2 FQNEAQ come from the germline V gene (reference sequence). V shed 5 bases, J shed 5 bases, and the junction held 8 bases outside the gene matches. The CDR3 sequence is CASSESGTRNNEQFF. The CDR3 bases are TGTGCCAGCAGCGAGTCCGGGACTAGAAACAATGAGCAGTTCTTC.

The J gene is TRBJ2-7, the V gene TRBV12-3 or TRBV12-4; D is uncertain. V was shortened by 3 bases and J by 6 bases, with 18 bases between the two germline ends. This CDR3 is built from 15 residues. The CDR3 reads CASSFRTGLLGEQYF. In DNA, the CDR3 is TGTGCCAGCAGTTTCCGGACGGGCCTTTTGGGCGAGCAGTACTTC.

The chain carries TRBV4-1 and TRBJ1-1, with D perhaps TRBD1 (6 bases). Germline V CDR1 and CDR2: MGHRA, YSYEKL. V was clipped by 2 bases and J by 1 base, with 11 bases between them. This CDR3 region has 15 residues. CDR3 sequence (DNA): TGCGCCAGCAGCCAACCGGGACATAGGAACACTGAAGCTTTCTTT. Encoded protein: CASSQPGHRNTEAFF.

CDR3 loop: CASSLPRALNTGELFF. CDR3 nucleotide sequence: TGTGCCAGCAGTTTACCCCGGGCACTGAACACCGGGGAGCTGTTTTTT. The chain links TRBV28 to TRBJ2-2; D call uncertain. The CDR3 length is 16 residues. CDR1 and CDR2 from the germline V gene are MDHEN and SYDVKM. V was pared by 2 bases and J by 1 base, with 11 bases between.

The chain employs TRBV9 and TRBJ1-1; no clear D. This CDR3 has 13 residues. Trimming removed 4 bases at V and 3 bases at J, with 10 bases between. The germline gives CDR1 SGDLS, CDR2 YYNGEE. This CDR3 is CASSPLRDTEAFF. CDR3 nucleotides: TGTGCCAGCAGCCCCCTACGTGACACTGAAGCTTTCTTT.

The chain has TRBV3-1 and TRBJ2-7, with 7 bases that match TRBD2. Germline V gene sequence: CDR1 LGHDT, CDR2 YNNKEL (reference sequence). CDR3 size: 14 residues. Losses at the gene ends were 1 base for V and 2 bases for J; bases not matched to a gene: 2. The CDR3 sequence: CASSQVAGAYEQYF. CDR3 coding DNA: TGTGCCAGCAGCCAAGTTGCGGGGGCCTACGAGCAGTACTTC.

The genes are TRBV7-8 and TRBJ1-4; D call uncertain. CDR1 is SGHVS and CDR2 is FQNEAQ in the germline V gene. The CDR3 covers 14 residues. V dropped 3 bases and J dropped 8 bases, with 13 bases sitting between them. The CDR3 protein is CASSFSAVGEKLFF. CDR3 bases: TGTGCCAGCAGCTTCTCAGCGGTCGGGGAAAAACTGTTTTTT. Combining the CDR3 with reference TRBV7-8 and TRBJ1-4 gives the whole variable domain GAGVSQSPRYKVAKRGQDVALRCDPISGHVSLFWYQQALGQGPEFLTYFQNEAQLDKSGLPSDRFFAERPEGSVSTLKIQRTQQEDSAVYLCASSFSAVGEKLFFGSGTQLSVL.

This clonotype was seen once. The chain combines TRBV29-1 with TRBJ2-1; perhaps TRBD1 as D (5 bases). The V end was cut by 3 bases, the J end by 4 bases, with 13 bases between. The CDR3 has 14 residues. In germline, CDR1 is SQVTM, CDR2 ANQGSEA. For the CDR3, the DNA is TGCAGCGTTGAGCTGCGACAGACATACAATGAGCAGTTCTTC. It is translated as CSVELRQTYNEQFF.

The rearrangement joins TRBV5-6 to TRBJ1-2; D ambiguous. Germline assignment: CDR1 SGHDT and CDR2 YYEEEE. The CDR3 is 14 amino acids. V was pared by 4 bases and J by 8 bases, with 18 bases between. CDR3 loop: CASSLPGPKRGYTF. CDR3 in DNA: TGTGCCAGCAGCCTACCGGGCCCCAAGAGGGGCTACACCTTC.

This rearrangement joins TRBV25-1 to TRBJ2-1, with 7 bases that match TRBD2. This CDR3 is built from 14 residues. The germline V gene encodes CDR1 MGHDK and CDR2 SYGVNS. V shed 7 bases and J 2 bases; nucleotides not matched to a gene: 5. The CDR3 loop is CASTYGGTYNEQFF. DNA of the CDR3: TGTGCCAGCACTTACGGGGGGACCTACAATGAGCAGTTCTTC. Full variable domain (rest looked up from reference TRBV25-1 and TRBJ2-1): EADIYQTPRYLVIGTGKKITLECSQTMGHDKMYWYQQDPGMELHLIHYSYGVNSTEKGDLSSESTVSRIRTEHFPLTLESARPSHTSQYLCASTYGGTYNEQFFGPGTRLTVL.

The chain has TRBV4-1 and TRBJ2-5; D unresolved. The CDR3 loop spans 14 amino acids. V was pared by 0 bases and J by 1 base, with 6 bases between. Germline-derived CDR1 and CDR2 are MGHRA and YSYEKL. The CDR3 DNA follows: TGCGCCAGCAGCCAAGAGGGAACCCAAGAGACCCAGTACTTC. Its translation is CASSQEGTQETQYF.

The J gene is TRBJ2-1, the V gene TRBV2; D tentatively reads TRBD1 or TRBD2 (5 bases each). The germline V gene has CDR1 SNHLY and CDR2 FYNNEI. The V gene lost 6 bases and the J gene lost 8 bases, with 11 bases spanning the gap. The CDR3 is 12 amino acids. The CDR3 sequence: CASRTGAHEQFF. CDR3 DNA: TGTGCCAGCAGAACCGGGGCACATGAGCAGTTCTTC.

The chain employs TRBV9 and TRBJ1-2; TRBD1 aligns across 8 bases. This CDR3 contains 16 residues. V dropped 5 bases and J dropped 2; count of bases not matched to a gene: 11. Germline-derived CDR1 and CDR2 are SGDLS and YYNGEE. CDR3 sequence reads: CASSTVGQDLNYGYTF. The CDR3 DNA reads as TGTGCCAGCAGTACGGTGGGACAGGACCTCAACTATGGCTACACCTTC.

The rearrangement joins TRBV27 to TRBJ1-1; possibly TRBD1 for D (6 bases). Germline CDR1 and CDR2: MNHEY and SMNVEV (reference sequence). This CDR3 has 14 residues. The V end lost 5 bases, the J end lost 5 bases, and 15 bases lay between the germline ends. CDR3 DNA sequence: TGTGCCAGCAGTCTTTCGCGGGGGCGAACTGAAGCTTTCTTT. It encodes CASSLSRGRTEAFF.

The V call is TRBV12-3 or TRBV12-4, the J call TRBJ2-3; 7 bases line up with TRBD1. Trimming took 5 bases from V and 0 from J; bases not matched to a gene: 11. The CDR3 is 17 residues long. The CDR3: CASSPPPEGASTDTQYF. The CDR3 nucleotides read TGTGCCAGCAGTCCCCCCCCAGAGGGGGCTAGCACAGATACGCAGTATTTT.

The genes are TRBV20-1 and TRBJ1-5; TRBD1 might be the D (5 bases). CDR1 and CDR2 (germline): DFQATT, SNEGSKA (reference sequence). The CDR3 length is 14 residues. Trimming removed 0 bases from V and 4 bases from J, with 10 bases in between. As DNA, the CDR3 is TGCAGTGCTAGAGATTCGACAGCTAATCAGCCCCAGCATTTT. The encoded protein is CSARDSTANQPQHF.

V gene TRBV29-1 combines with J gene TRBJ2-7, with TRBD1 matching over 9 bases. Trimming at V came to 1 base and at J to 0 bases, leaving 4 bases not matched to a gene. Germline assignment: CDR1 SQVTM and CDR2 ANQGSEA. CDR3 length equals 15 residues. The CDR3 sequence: CSVEGGQGLSYEQYF. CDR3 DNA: TGCAGCGTTGAAGGGGGACAGGGCCTCTCCTACGAGCAGTACTTC.